The next 3 T cell receptor beta chains were all read from a single sample in a study of blood T cell repertoires in COVID-19. TCRdb's table, derived via immunoSEQ multiplex PCR, lists solely in-frame clones and lacks some. The repertoire holds about 100,000 clones, with just under 80% as singletons. The sample consisted of peripheral blood. All receptors derive from a human donor in a cohort sampled during active COVID-19.

The V and J genes are TRBV5-4 and TRBJ2-7; D unresolved. CDR1 is SGHNT, CDR2 YYREEE, per germline (reference sequence). The CDR3 covers 15 residues. V lost 0 bases to trimming and J lost 1 base, with 11 bases between them. CDR3 DNA: TGTGCCAGCAGCTTGGACGGTAGTTGGTCCTACGAGCAGTACTTC. It codes for CASSLDGSWSYEQYF.

The rearrangement joins TRBV5-1 to TRBJ1-4, with 11 nucleotides matching TRBD1. J lost 11 bases, V lost 4 bases, and 10 bases had no gene match. CDR3 length: 15 residues. Germline CDR1 reads SGHRS; CDR2 reads YFSETQ. The CDR3 protein is CASSLGTGGMRKLFF. The CDR3 DNA sequence: TGCGCCAGCAGCCTGGGGACAGGGGGAATGAGGAAACTGTTTTTT.

The chain combines TRBV2 with TRBJ2-7, with 9 nucleotides matching TRBD1. The V gene end was trimmed by 6 bases and the J gene end by 5 bases; junction bases not matched to a gene: 2. This CDR3 region has 12 residues. The germline gives CDR1 SNHLY, CDR2 FYNNEI. Written as DNA, the CDR3 is TGTGCCAGCAGGGGGACAGGGAACGAGCAGTACTTC. Encoded protein: CASRGTGNEQYF.